Shown below are 32 T cell receptor beta chains from a single sample sequenced in a study of control samples from healthy donors and cancer patients. Only in-frame clones appear in the TCRdb table, and some are missing; sequencing was by immunoSEQ multiplex PCR. The sample has about 130,000 clones; around 90% are singletons. Sequencing was carried out using blood. These receptors were taken from a young man in good health.

The chain joins TRBV7-9 to TRBJ1-2; weak D call: TRBD1 (6 bases). CDR1 and CDR2 (germline): SEHNR, FQNEAQ (reference sequence). CDR3 length equals 14 residues. Trimming shortened V by 2 bases and J by 8 bases, and 15 bases separated the two germline ends. Here the CDR3 DNA reads TGTGCCAGCAGCTTATCAGGGGTTCAGGTCGGCTACACCTTC. Translation: CASSLSGVQVGYTF.

This chain connects TRBV7-3 to TRBJ1-2, with TRBD1 matching over 8 bases. V shed 5 bases, J shed 6 bases, and the junction held 8 bases outside the gene matches. Per germline, CDR1 SGHTA and CDR2 FQGTGA. CDR3 length: 14 amino acids. As DNA, the CDR3 is TGTGCCAGCAGCAAAGGAACAGGGGGTGATGGCTACACCTTC. Its translation: CASSKGTGGDGYTF. Variable domain in full (rest from reference TRBV7-3 and TRBJ1-2): GAGVSQTPSNKVTEKGKYVELRCDPISGHTALYWYRQSLGQGPEFLIYFQGTGAADDSGLPNDRFFAVRPEGSVSTLKIQRTERGDSAVYLCASSKGTGGDGYTFGSGTRLTVV.

The J gene is TRBJ2-1, the V gene TRBV4-1; D may match TRBD1 or TRBD2 (5 bases each). The length of the CDR3 is 14 residues. With 2 bases removed from V and 8 bases from J, the gap between germline ends came to 13 bases. CDR1 and CDR2 from the germline V gene are MGHRA and YSYEKL. For the CDR3, the DNA is TGCGCCAGCAGCCAATTGGGACCGCGTGATGAGCAGTTCTTC. Residues: CASSQLGPRDEQFF.

The chain links TRBV29-1 to TRBJ2-1, with 8 nucleotides matching TRBD1. The V gene end was trimmed by 7 bases and the J gene end by 9 bases; junction bases not matched to a gene: 14. Germline-derived CDR1 and CDR2 are SQVTM and ANQGSEA. The length of the CDR3 is 14 residues. For the CDR3, the DNA is TGCAGCGCTCAACACCGGGACAGGCAGATTGAGCAGTTCTTC. Translation: CSAQHRDRQIEQFF.

The V gene is TRBV10-3, the J gene TRBJ1-2; TRBD1 matches at 7 bases. V shed 8 bases, J shed 6 bases, and the junction held 9 bases outside the gene matches. This CDR3 contains 13 residues. In germline, CDR1 is ENHRY, CDR2 SYGVKD. The CDR3 nucleotides read TGTGCCATCGGGGCAGCCCAGGGGGATGGCTACACCTTC. Translation: CAIGAAQGDGYTF.

CDR3 bases: TGTGCCAGCTCACCACCGGAGACAGATTACACTGAAGCTTTCTTT. Its translation: CASSPPETDYTEAFF. This chain connects TRBV18 to TRBJ1-1, with D possibly being TRBD1 (5 bases). V dropped 0 bases and J dropped 3 bases, with 11 bases sitting between them. CDR1 KGHSH and CDR2 LQKENI come from the germline V gene. This CDR3 is 15 amino acids long.

This chain uses TRBV7-9 with TRBJ1-6; 8 positions match TRBD1. This CDR3 is built from 14 residues. The V segment lost 5 bases and the J segment 8 bases; nucleotides outside the gene matches: 5. In germline, CDR1 is SEHNR, CDR2 FQNEAQ (reference sequence). CDR3 in DNA: TGTGCCAGCAGCCCAGGACAGGGCGATTCACCCCTCCACTTT. Translating it yields CASSPGQGDSPLHF.

The table lists this clone with a count of one. This rearrangement joins TRBV29-1 to TRBJ1-3; D remains unclear. The V end was cut by 4 bases, the J end by 1 base, with 11 bases between. This CDR3 comprises 14 residues. Germline V gives CDR1 SQVTM, CDR2 ANQGSEA. This CDR3 reads CSVGDGGSGNTIYF. For the CDR3, the DNA is TGCAGCGTTGGTGACGGAGGTTCTGGAAACACCATATATTTT.

This chain connects TRBV27 to TRBJ1-5; the match to TRBD1 covers 12 bases. Germline V CDR1 and CDR2: MNHEY, SMNVEV (reference sequence). V trimming: 4 bases; J trimming: 6 bases; junction bases outside the gene matches: 4. The CDR3 is 15 residues long. The CDR3 DNA reads as TGTGCCAGCAGTTACGGGACAGGGGGCACTCAGCCCCAGCATTTT. Translating it yields CASSYGTGGTQPQHF.

V gene TRBV6-6 combines with J gene TRBJ2-5, with D maybe TRBD2 (5 bases). This CDR3 is 14 amino acids long. Germline loops: CDR1 MNHNY, CDR2 SVGAGI (reference sequence). With 6 bases removed from V and 3 bases from J, the gap between germline ends came to 14 bases. The CDR3 loop is CASRDFSRKETQYF. The CDR3 coding sequence is TGTGCCAGCAGGGACTTTTCGAGGAAAGAGACCCAGTACTTC.

The chain links TRBV4-1 to TRBJ1-2, with D maybe TRBD1 (5 bases). V gave up 1 base and J gave up 4 bases, with 7 bases separating them. The germline gives CDR1 MGHRA, CDR2 YSYEKL. The CDR3 runs 13 residues. CDR3 loop: CASSQAGIYGYTF. In DNA, the CDR3 is TGCGCCAGCAGCCAAGCAGGGATCTATGGCTACACCTTC.

The genes are TRBV11-3 and TRBJ1-1; no clear D. The CDR3 spans 17 residues. The V gene's germline CDR1 is SGHNT and CDR2 YENEEA. V was clipped by 1 base and J by 2 bases, with 17 bases between them. The CDR3 DNA follows: TGTGCCAGCAGCTTAGGTGGAACTGGGCAGAAAAACACTGAAGCTTTCTTT. Protein sequence: CASSLGGTGQKNTEAFF.

The chain is built from TRBV6-5 and TRBJ2-7; 11 nucleotides agree with TRBD1. Germline loops: CDR1 MNHEY, CDR2 SVGAGI. CDR3 length: 13 amino acids. V gave up 2 bases and J gave up 6 bases; unmatched junction bases: 0. The DNA of the CDR3 is TGTGCCAGCAGTTACGGGACAGGGGGCGAGCAGTACTTC. It encodes CASSYGTGGEQYF.

The chain combines TRBV27 with TRBJ1-1; D is uncertain. Trimming removed 3 bases at V and 0 bases at J, with 8 bases between. Per the germline V gene, CDR1 is MNHEY and CDR2 is SMNVEV (reference sequence). The CDR3 has 14 residues. The DNA of the CDR3 is TGTGCCAGCAGTTTTCGCAGATTGAACACTGAAGCTTTCTTT. Translation: CASSFRRLNTEAFF.

Here the CDR3 reads CASSQEGEGANTEAFF. The CDR3 coding sequence is TGCGCCAGCAGCCAAGAGGGGGAAGGGGCGAACACTGAAGCTTTCTTT. This chain links TRBV4-1 with TRBJ1-1; maybe TRBD1 (5 bases). The CDR3 has 16 residues. Per the germline V gene, CDR1 is MGHRA and CDR2 is YSYEKL. V was clipped by 0 bases and J by 1 base, with 12 bases between them.

V is TRBV3-1 (or the pseudogene TRBV3-2) and J is TRBJ2-3, with unresolved D. Trimming took 0 bases from V and 3 from J, leaving 1 base between them. Germline loops: CDR1 LGHDT, CDR2 YNNKEL (reference sequence). CDR3 length: 12 residues. This CDR3 reads CASSQDTDTQYF. CDR3 in DNA: TGTGCCAGCAGCCAAGATACAGATACGCAGTATTTT.

The genes are TRBV9 and TRBJ2-7, with D unclear. The CDR3 is 15 residues long. Germline V gives CDR1 SGDLS, CDR2 YYNGEE. The V and J ends lost 0 bases and 0 bases respectively, with 10 bases between them. The DNA for the CDR3 is TGTGCCAGCAGCGTAGGATCGGGTAGCTCCTACGAGCAGTACTTC. It translates to CASSVGSGSSYEQYF.

V and J are TRBV6-1 and TRBJ1-6, with a tentative D call TRBD1 (6 bases). This CDR3 is 15 amino acids long. With 2 bases removed from V and 9 bases from J, the gap between germline ends came to 14 bases. Germline V gene data show CDR1 as MNHNS and CDR2 as SASEGT. DNA for the CDR3: TGTGCCAGCAGTGAACGGGCAGGGGAGGGTTCACCCCTCCACTTT. It codes for CASSERAGEGSPLHF.

This clone was detected only a few times. The rearrangement links TRBV5-5 to TRBJ1-5, with D unclear. The CDR3 runs 15 residues. The V gene lost 0 bases and the J gene lost 6 bases, with 13 bases spanning the gap. CDR1 and CDR2 from the germline V gene are SGHKS and YYEKEE (reference sequence). The CDR3 spells CASSLGLNTGQPQHF. The CDR3 DNA reads TGTGCCAGCAGCTTGGGCCTCAATACGGGTCAGCCCCAGCATTTT.

The chain is built from TRBV30 and TRBJ1-5; D is unclear. Trimming took off 3 bases at V and 5 bases at J, with 11 bases between the two ends. Germline-derived CDR1 and CDR2 are GTSNPN and SVGIG (reference sequence). CDR3 length: 13 residues. CDR3 amino acids: CAWSNSVHQPQHF. In nucleotides, the CDR3 is TGTGCCTGGAGCAACAGTGTTCATCAGCCCCAGCATTTT.

Here the CDR3 DNA reads TGCGCCAGCAGCCCCCGGACGGTAGACACTGAAGCTTTCTTT. Amino acid sequence: CASSPRTVDTEAFF. The rearrangement joins TRBV5-1 to TRBJ1-1; D is undetermined. Germline-derived CDR1 and CDR2 are SGHRS and YFSETQ. The V end was cut by 4 bases, the J end by 3 bases, with 13 bases between. The length of the CDR3 is 14 residues.

CDR3 amino acids: CASSLEAGLLTEAFF. CDR3 sequence (DNA): TGTGCCAGCAGCTTGGAGGCAGGACTACTCACTGAAGCTTTCTTT. The gene calls are TRBV5-4 and TRBJ1-1, with D uncertain. Per germline, CDR1 SGHNT and CDR2 YYREEE (reference sequence). V was cut by 0 bases and J by 4 bases, with 13 bases left in between. This CDR3 is built from 15 residues.

The chain carries TRBV29-1 and TRBJ2-6, with D unresolved. The length of the CDR3 is 12 residues. Per the germline V gene, CDR1 is SQVTM and CDR2 is ANQGSEA. V was shortened by 4 bases and J by 4 bases, with 5 bases between the two germline ends. CDR3 bases: TGCAGCGTTGCTTCAGGGGCCAACGTCCTGACTTTC. Its translation: CSVASGANVLTF.

The chain uses TRBV6-5 and TRBJ1-3; D gene unclear. This CDR3 region has 16 residues. V lost 1 base, J lost 2 bases, and 12 bases lay in between. Per germline, CDR1 MNHEY and CDR2 SVGAGI. The CDR3 protein is CASSYLGDEAGNTIYF. CDR3 nucleotides: TGTGCCAGCAGTTACTTGGGAGATGAGGCTGGAAACACCATATATTTT.

A note on this clone: Within the sample, other DNA sequences also encode this same CDR3. The rearrangement joins TRBV5-6 to TRBJ2-2; 7 bases agree with TRBD2. V trimming: 1 base; J trimming: 3 bases; junction bases outside the gene matches: 3. The CDR3 spans 15 residues. From germline, CDR1 is SGHDT and CDR2 YYEEEE. The CDR3 loop reads CASSLMGGDTGELFF. The CDR3 nucleotides read TGTGCCAGCAGCTTGATGGGGGGGGACACCGGGGAGCTGTTTTTT.

The J gene is TRBJ1-2, the V gene TRBV19, with D unresolved. With 5 bases removed from V and 2 bases from J, the gap between germline ends came to 12 bases. Germline V gives CDR1 LNHDA, CDR2 SQIVND (reference sequence). This CDR3 is 14 amino acids long. CDR3 sequence (DNA): TGTGCCAGTAGTGAGTCAGTCTCAAACTATGGCTACACCTTC. Its protein product is CASSESVSNYGYTF.

Turning to this clone: Within the sample, other DNA sequences also encode this same CDR3. The chain uses TRBV5-1 and TRBJ1-1; 7 bases are a match to TRBD1. There are 14 residues in the CDR3. Germline V gives CDR1 SGHRS, CDR2 YFSETQ. V gave up 0 bases and J gave up 1 base; unmatched junction bases: 0. CDR3 loop: CASSLEGANTEAFF. As DNA, the CDR3 is TGCGCCAGCAGCTTGGAGGGGGCGAACACTGAAGCTTTCTTT.

This chain links TRBV6-6 with TRBJ1-1, with D possibly being TRBD1 (6 bases). Germline V lookup: CDR1 MNHNY, CDR2 SVGAGI (reference sequence). V was shortened by 2 bases and J by 1 base, with 8 bases between the two germline ends. The CDR3 runs 14 residues. The CDR3 DNA follows: TGTGCCAGCAGTTACCGGGGACAGAACACTGAAGCTTTCTTT. It codes for CASSYRGQNTEAFF.

The V call is TRBV27, the J call TRBJ1-4; D is undetermined. The CDR3 extends over 13 amino acids. The V gene's germline CDR1 is MNHEY and CDR2 SMNVEV (reference sequence). Trimming stripped 3 bases from V and 6 bases from J, with 8 bases between. The CDR3 bases are TGTGCCAGCAGTTTTAGTAGGGATGAAAAACTGTTTTTT. Protein: CASSFSRDEKLFF.

V is TRBV5-1 and J is TRBJ2-1; 9 bases agree with TRBD2. V gave up 2 bases and J gave up 8 bases; unmatched junction bases: 5. Per germline, CDR1 SGHRS and CDR2 YFSETQ. The CDR3 consists of 14 residues. DNA for the CDR3: TGCGCCAGCAGCTTTAGCGGGGGTGAAGATGAGCAGTTCTTC. Translated: CASSFSGGEDEQFF.

The chain couples TRBV19 to TRBJ1-1; 8 bases align to TRBD1. The CDR3 covers 13 residues. The junction had 3 bases not matched to a gene; V was cut back by 8 bases and J by 1 base. Per the germline V gene, CDR1 is LNHDA and CDR2 is SQIVND (reference sequence). In DNA form, the CDR3 reads TGTGCCAGTGGACAGGGAGGGAACACTGAAGCTTTCTTT. Translation gives CASGQGGNTEAFF.

V gene TRBV19 combines with J gene TRBJ1-2; D unclear. Trimming pared 3 bases from V and 4 bases from J, leaving 15 bases between. This CDR3 region has 15 residues. CDR1 is LNHDA and CDR2 is SQIVND in the germline V gene (reference sequence). The CDR3 region is CASSISGDWIYGYTF. CDR3 in DNA: TGTGCCAGTAGTATTAGCGGAGATTGGATCTATGGCTACACCTTC.